These T cell receptor beta chains were read from a single sample in a study of blood T cells in healthy people across ages. TCRdb processed the 5' RACE reads anew with MiXCR; each CDR3 protein has one entry. The repertoire consists of 380,000 or so distinct CDR3 sequences, with 45% to 65% occurring once and the leading ten covering 51%. Sequencing was done on a sample of blood. The receptors come from a man aged 60-69 years in good health. CDR3s include the opening cysteine and the closing phenylalanine or tryptophan. Each record gives: V gene, D gene, clone size, J gene, CDR3 DNA, CDR3 protein. The D gene is left open where the match is weak. Clone size, where shown, is once, few, many, or a class for clones that have expanded.

TRBV9	TRBD2	many	TRBJ2-5	TGTGCCAGCAGCCCGAGACTAGCGGGGGACCAAGAGACCCAGTACTTC	CASSPRLAGDQETQYF
TRBV27	NA	many	TRBJ2-1	TGTGCCAGCAGTTTTGGACTGTACAATGAGCAGTTCTTC	CASSFGLYNEQFF
TRBV5-4	TRBD1	few	TRBJ2-3	TGTGCCAGCAGCTTGAAGACAGGGTCGATGAGGACAGATACGCAGTATTTT	CASSLKTGSMRTDTQYF
TRBV6-2/TRBV6-3	TRBD2	NA	TRBJ2-3	TGTGCCAGCAGTCTGTTAGCGGGAGGGCTAACAGATACGCAGTATTTT	CASSLLAGGLTDTQYF
TRBV29-1	NA	few	TRBJ2-7	TGCAGCGTTGGTCCTGCCCAGGGGAGTAGGTACGAGCAGTACTTC	CSVGPAQGSRYEQYF
TRBV27	NA	NA	TRBJ2-5	TGTGCCAGCAGTGGCCCCGTCACGCTCCGACTCAGGGAGACCCAGTACTTC	CASSGPVTLRLRETQYF
TRBV6-1	NA	NA	TRBJ2-3	TGTGCCAGCAGTGATTTTATGGGGGCCGATACGCAGTATTTT	CASSDFMGADTQYF
TRBV10-1	TRBD2	few	TRBJ2-5	TGCGCCAGCAGTAGCGGGGGGAACCAAGAGACCCAGTACTTC	CASSSGGNQETQYF
TRBV27	TRBD2	NA	TRBJ2-1	TGTGCCAGCAGTTCGTGTACTAGCGGCTCCTACAATGAGCAGTTCTTC	CASSSCTSGSYNEQFF
TRBV27	NA	NA	TRBJ2-7	TGTGCCAGCAGTCCCAGGTGGGGGCCCACCTACGAGCAGTACTTC	CASSPRWGPTYEQYF
TRBV10-1	TRBD1	NA	TRBJ2-5	TGCGCCAGCAGTGGACAGGGGGCGACCCAGTACTTC	CASSGQGATQYF
TRBV15	NA	few	TRBJ2-7	TGTGCCACCAGCAGAGGTCGTTCTTCGGGGAGAGGGTACGAGCAGTACTTC	CATSRGRSSGRGYEQYF
TRBV10-3	TRBD2	NA	TRBJ2-3	TGTGCCATCAGGGGGACTAGCGGGACAGATACGCAGTATTTT	CAIRGTSGTDTQYF
TRBV5-1	NA	NA	TRBJ2-7	TGCGCCAGCAGCCCGGGGGGGACAGAGTACTACGAGCAGTACTTC	CASSPGGTEYYEQYF
TRBV6-5	NA	NA	TRBJ1-5	TGTGCCAGCAGCTACGGCCCGTGGGACCCCCAGCATTTT	CASSYGPWDPQHF
TRBV29-1	TRBD1	NA	TRBJ1-5	TGCAGCGTCCCCCGGGACAGGGAGAATCAGCCCCAGCATTTT	CSVPRDRENQPQHF
TRBV11-2	TRBD2	NA	TRBJ2-7	TGTGCCAGCAGCTCCCCCGGGGCCGAGGCGCGGGGGACCTACAATGAGCAGTACTTC	CASSSPGAEARGTYNEQYF
TRBV20-1	TRBD2	few	TRBJ2-7	TGCAGTGCTAGGACTAGCGGGAGGGTCTCGGGCGAGCAGTACTTC	CSARTSGRVSGEQYF
TRBV7-2	NA	many	TRBJ1-5	TGTGCCAGCAGCTCCTGGGCCCCACAGACAGTCCGCGAGAGTCAGCCCCAGCATTTT	CASSSWAPQTVRESQPQHF
TRBV5-6	TRBD2	NA	TRBJ2-1	TGTGCCAGCAGCCCACCGCGGGAGGGCCGTTACAATGAGCAGTTCTTC	CASSPPREGRYNEQFF
TRBV6-6	TRBD2	NA	TRBJ2-7	TGTGCCGGCAGCCAACCGGGACTAGCGGGAACGTACGAGCAGTACTTC	CAGSQPGLAGTYEQYF
TRBV20-1	NA	NA	TRBJ2-4	TGCAGTGCTAGAGATACCGTGGAGGCCAAAAACATTCAGTACTTC	CSARDTVEAKNIQYF
TRBV5-6	NA	few	TRBJ1-2	TGTGCCAGCAGCTTGTGGGGGGACTATGGCTACACCTTC	CASSLWGDYGYTF
TRBV6-5	NA	NA	TRBJ2-5	TGTGCCAGCAGTTACGGGACCCAAACGTCAGAGACCCAGTACTTC	CASSYGTQTSETQYF
TRBV6-2/TRBV6-3	NA	NA	TRBJ2-3	TGTGCCAGCAGTTACTCGACCAGAGCGTGGGGGGATACGCAGTATTTT	CASSYSTRAWGDTQYF
TRBV3-1	TRBD1	few	TRBJ2-3	TGTGCCAGCAGACGACACAACAGGGGAAGCACAGATACGCAGTATTTT	CASRRHNRGSTDTQYF
TRBV6-2/TRBV6-3	NA	many	TRBJ2-7	TGTGCCAGCAGCCGCCAAGCAGGTGGCGCCTACGAGCAGTACTTC	CASSRQAGGAYEQYF
TRBV27	NA	many	TRBJ2-1	TGTGCCAGCAGTTCAGCGGGTGGGCAGTTCTTC	CASSSAGGQFF
TRBV27	NA	NA	TRBJ2-5	TGTGCCAGCAGTTCGCGGAATCAAGAGACCCAGTACTTC	CASSSRNQETQYF
TRBV7-2	NA	NA	TRBJ2-5	TGTGCCGGCAGCTTAGGCGGGACAACCTGGTGGGCGCAAGAGACCCAGTACTTC	CAGSLGGTTWWAQETQYF
TRBV12-3/TRBV12-4	TRBD2	NA	TRBJ2-3	TGTGCCAGCAGTCGCCCGGGACTAGCGGGGGTTGGTACGCAGTATTTT	CASSRPGLAGVGTQYF
TRBV20-1	NA	NA	TRBJ2-1	TGCAGTGCTAGAGGCCCAAACTCCTACAATGAGCAGTTCTTC	CSARGPNSYNEQFF
TRBV9	NA	many	TRBJ2-5	TGTGCCAGCAGCGTAGAGGGTGGAAGGACCCAGTACTTC	CASSVEGGRTQYF
TRBV20-1	NA	few	TRBJ1-1	TGCAGTGCCGCCGCCAGGTTACGGAACACTGAAGCTTTCTTT	CSAAARLRNTEAFF
TRBV29-1	TRBD2	NA	TRBJ2-5	TGCAGCGGGTTACTAGCGGCGGGACAAGAGACCCAGTACTTC	CSGLLAAGQETQYF
TRBV20-1	TRBD1	NA	TRBJ1-1	TGCAGTGCTAGAGATAGAGGGGGCCACACAGGGAAGACTGAAGCTTTCTTT	CSARDRGGHTGKTEAFF
TRBV27	TRBD1	few	TRBJ1-2	TGTGCCAGCCGGAAGGGACAGGAAGGTGGCTACACCTTC	CASRKGQEGGYTF
TRBV7-2	TRBD1	NA	TRBJ1-2	TGTGCCAGCAGCCTATCCAGGACAGGGGGCGGCAGCTATGGCTACACCTTC	CASSLSRTGGGSYGYTF
TRBV7-3	TRBD2	NA	TRBJ2-7	TGTGCCAGCAGCTTAAGCGGGGGAGAAGCCTACAATGAGCAGTACTTC	CASSLSGGEAYNEQYF
TRBV5-4	NA	NA	TRBJ2-6	TGTGCCAGCAAAAGAGGCGATGGCGGTTCCGGGGCCAACGTCCTGACTTTC	CASKRGDGGSGANVLTF
TRBV29-1	NA	few	TRBJ2-7	TGCAGCGTTGAGACAATTGGAGGGGAGCGGAACGAGCAGTACTTC	CSVETIGGERNEQYF
TRBV10-2	NA	NA	TRBJ2-7	TGCGCCAGCCAGGAAGGGAACTACGAGCAGTACTTC	CASQEGNYEQYF
TRBV27	NA	NA	TRBJ2-3	TGTGCCAGCAGTTTAGCCGCCTCCCCCGATAGGCAGTATTTT	CASSLAASPDRQYF
TRBV20-1	TRBD1	few	TRBJ2-7	TGCAGTGCAGGACAGGGGTCCTACGAGCAGTACTTC	CSAGQGSYEQYF
TRBV28	NA	many	TRBJ1-2	TGTGCCAGCAGTTTCTCGGGGGGATATGGCTACACCTTC	CASSFSGGYGYTF
TRBV20-1	TRBD2	NA	TRBJ2-7	TGCAGTGCTAGAGAGCCACTAGCGGGGAACTACGAGCAGTACTTC	CSAREPLAGNYEQYF
TRBV4-2	TRBD2	many	TRBJ2-3	TGTGCCAGCAGCCAAGATCCCTTGGGCCCAGGACTAGCGGGCGACCAAGATACGCAGTATTTT	CASSQDPLGPGLAGDQDTQYF
TRBV28	TRBD2	NA	TRBJ2-1	TGTGCCAGCAGCCATGTTGTCGCGGGGAGGGGCGATGAGCAGTTCTTC	CASSHVVAGRGDEQFF
TRBV20-1	NA	NA	TRBJ2-1	TGCAGTGCTAGAGATGGGCTAGCGAGAAGCTCCTACAATGAGCAGTTCTTC	CSARDGLARSSYNEQFF
TRBV5-1	NA	NA	TRBJ2-7	TGCGCCAGCAGCTTGGAATACGGTTTAGGCGAGCAGTACTTC	CASSLEYGLGEQYF
TRBV6-5	NA	NA	TRBJ1-4	TGTGCCAGCAGTTACTCGACAGGAATCACCAAGAATCTTGTAAAGGAACTGTTTTTT	CASSYSTGITKNLVKELFF
TRBV6-2/TRBV6-3	NA	NA	TRBJ2-6	TGTGCCAGCAGTTTCCCGGCCGTCTCTGGGGCCAACGTCCTGACTTTC	CASSFPAVSGANVLTF
TRBV25-1	NA	NA	TRBJ1-1	TGTGCCAGCAGTCCAGGTGAGCGGCCCACCAGGAACACTGAAGCTTTCTTT	CASSPGERPTRNTEAFF